This passage covers 32 T cell receptor beta chains from one sample sequenced in a study of blood T cells in healthy people across ages. A second roughly 6 to 11 cycle PCR used barcoded and J-beta primers. TCRdb re-called the 5' RACE reads with MiXCR, one entry per CDR3 protein. The sample records fewer than 1,000,000 distinct CDR3 sequences, under 55% being singletons. The sample comprised blood. The receptors shown here come from a man between 60 and 75 years old in good health.

This clonotype was counted only a few times. The chain carries TRBV10-3 and TRBJ1-2; D may be TRBD1 (5 bases). The CDR3 has 13 amino acids. V gave up 2 bases and J gave up 1 base, with 5 bases separating them. Germline values: CDR1 ENHRY, CDR2 SYGVKD. CDR3 DNA: TGTGCCATCAGTGAGGACAGTAACTATGGCTACACCTTC. It specifies CAISEDSNYGYTF.

The V and J genes are TRBV6-2 or TRBV6-3 and TRBJ2-5; D perhaps matches TRBD2 (7 bases). The V gene lost 6 bases and the J gene lost 4 bases, with 21 bases spanning the gap. The CDR3 sequence is 16 residues long. The germline gives CDR1 MNHEY, CDR2 SVGEGT. The DNA for the CDR3 is TGTGCCAGCAGCAACTTCCGGGGGGCCGAACGAGAGACCCAGTACTTC. Translation gives CASSNFRGAERETQYF.

This clonotype was counted a few times. CDR3: CASSKAGGSYEQYF. CDR3 DNA: TGTGCCAGCAGCAAAGCGGGGGGATCCTACGAGCAGTACTTC. This sequence joins TRBV7-3 and TRBJ2-7; TRBD2 matches 9 bases. The CDR3 length is 14 residues. Germline CDR1 and CDR2: SGHTA and FQGTGA. The trim removed 5 bases at V and 1 base at J, leaving 3 bases unmatched.

The chain combines TRBV21-1 with TRBJ2-2; the table calls TRBD1, which could not be checked here. TRBV21-1 is classified as a pseudogene. The CDR3 is 14 residues long. CDR3 DNA: TGTGCCAGCAGCAAAGTTAGGGGGCCCGGGGAGCTGTTTTTT. Its protein product is CASSKVRGPGELFF.

The rearrangement uses TRBV6-2 or TRBV6-3 and TRBJ2-7; D is perhaps TRBD1 (8 bases). TRBJ2-4 explains the end of the DNA better; the J call may be wrong. CDR3 length equals 15 residues. Germline CDR1 reads MNHEY; CDR2 reads SVGEGT. In nucleotides, the CDR3 is TGTGCCAGCAGTAGCCCCCGACAGGGGAGGGACATTCAGTACTTC. Its protein product is CASSSPRQGRDIQYF.

Turning to this clonotype: An end of the junction differs from the germline gene, which may be a read error. The gene calls are TRBV7-2 and TRBJ2-7; D remains unclear. Germline CDR1 is SGHTA and CDR2 is FQGNSA. This CDR3 comprises 12 residues. The CDR3 DNA follows: TGTGCCAGCATCTTACAGAGGTACGAGCAGTACTTC. It yields the protein CASILQRYEQYF.

V gene TRBV5-1 combines with J gene TRBJ2-7, with D possibly being TRBD1 (5 bases). This CDR3 comprises 14 residues. Germline CDR1 is SGHRS and CDR2 is YFSETQ. The V end lost 0 bases, the J end lost 3 bases, and 10 bases lay between the germline ends. CDR3: CASSLAQGYYEQYF. As DNA, the CDR3 is TGCGCCAGCAGCTTGGCGCAGGGTTACTACGAGCAGTACTTC.

The chain carries TRBV12-5 and TRBJ2-5; D perhaps matches TRBD2 (5 bases). CDR3 length: 18 residues. The germline V and J ends were trimmed by 1 base and 0 bases, with 18 bases remaining between them. The germline V gene has CDR1 LGHNT and CDR2 FRNRAP. CDR3 amino acids: CASGLGRTLFGDQETQYF. The CDR3 DNA follows: TGTGCTAGTGGTTTGGGGAGAACCCTTTTCGGGGACCAAGAGACCCAGTACTTC.

This clonotype was seen a handful of times. As DNA, the CDR3 is TGTGCCAGCAGCCACGACAGACCCTATGGCTACACCTTC. Its translation is CASSHDRPYGYTF. This chain uses TRBV7-9 with TRBJ1-2, with a weak D call TRBD1 (5 bases). CDR3 size: 13 residues. V was cut by 5 bases and J by 4 bases, with 11 bases left in between. Germline V gene sequence: CDR1 SEHNR, CDR2 FQNEAQ (reference sequence).

On this clonotype: The CDR3 does not close with the conserved phenylalanine or tryptophan, likely indicating a read error. The chain employs TRBV6-1 and TRBJ2-4; 12 bases agree with TRBD2. Germline assignment: CDR1 MNHNS and CDR2 SASEGT. This CDR3 is built from 18 residues. V shed 5 bases, J shed 1 base, and the junction held 9 bases outside the gene matches. Here the CDR3 DNA reads TGTGCCAGCAGTCCCGGGACTAGCGGGTGGGGGGCCAAAAACATTCAGTACTTA. Translation: CASSPGTSGWGAKNIQYL.

This clonotype was observed a few times. The V call is TRBV4-3, the J call TRBJ2-2; D perhaps matches TRBD2 (5 bases). V was shortened by 4 bases and J by 4 bases, with 13 bases between the two germline ends. Germline values: CDR1 LGHNA, CDR2 YSLEER. The CDR3 spans 15 residues. CDR3 nucleotides: TGCGCCAGCAGCCCATCCAGAGGAGGCACCGGGGAGCTGTTTTTT. Its protein product is CASSPSRGGTGELFF.

A few counts support this clonotype. The rearrangement links TRBV7-2 to TRBJ2-3; 13 bases are a match to TRBD2. V dropped 4 bases and J dropped 6; count of bases not matched to a gene: 16. The germline V gene has CDR1 SGHTA and CDR2 FQGNSA. The CDR3 is 19 residues long. The CDR3 here is CASSSQTSGGRRGLDTQYF. The CDR3 DNA is TGTGCCAGCAGCTCCCAGACTAGCGGGGGGCGGAGGGGTTTGGATACGCAGTATTTT.

This chain uses TRBV29-1 with TRBJ2-2; D remains unclear. This CDR3 spans 12 amino acids. Germline CDR1 SQVTM, CDR2 ANQGSEA. V gave up 6 bases and J gave up 1 base, with 6 bases separating them. The CDR3 coding sequence is TGCAGCGTCGTACAGAACACCGGGGAGCTGTTTTTT. Protein: CSVVQNTGELFF.

As concerns this clonotype: A read error may explain this, as a much larger clone is one base away. This chain uses TRBV4-3 with TRBJ1-2; 10 nucleotides align to TRBD1. The CDR3 contains 15 residues. Germline V lookup: CDR1 LGHNA, CDR2 YSLEER. The trim removed 0 bases at V and 6 bases at J, leaving 4 bases unmatched. The CDR3 DNA follows: TGCGCCAGCAGCCAAGATATGACAGGGGGCCATGGCTACACCTTC. This sequence encodes CASSQDMTGGHGYTF.

The V call is TRBV4-1, the J call TRBJ1-1, with a weak D call TRBD1 (6 bases). V was clipped by 2 bases and J by 2 bases, with 21 bases between them. The CDR3 runs to 18 residues. CDR1 and CDR2 (germline): MGHRA, YSYEKL. The CDR3 DNA is TGCGCCAGCAGCCAAAGGGGCCGGGCAGGGGCCCCAAACACTGAAGCTTTCTTT. Translating it yields CASSQRGRAGAPNTEAFF.

The chain couples TRBV5-5 to TRBJ1-1; perhaps TRBD1 as D (6 bases). Deletions cut 0 bases from V and 3 bases from J, with 12 bases between. In germline, CDR1 is SGHKS, CDR2 YYEKEE (reference sequence). CDR3 length equals 15 residues. CDR3 residues: CASSLAPGGHTEAFF. The CDR3 DNA follows: TGTGCCAGCAGCTTGGCCCCGGGGGGGCACACTGAAGCTTTCTTT. Full variable domain (remainder filled in from reference TRBV5-5 and TRBJ1-1): DAGVTQSPTHLIKTRGQQVTLRCSPISGHKSVSWYQQVLGQGPQFIFQYYEKEERGRGNFPDRFSARQFPNYSSELNVNALLLGDSALYLCASSLAPGGHTEAFFGQGTRLTVV.

The V and J genes are TRBV18 and TRBJ2-7, with 9 positions matching TRBD2. The CDR3 sequence is 15 residues long. CDR1 and CDR2 (germline): KGHSH, LQKENI. V was clipped by 4 bases and J by 1 base; unmatched bases: 5. The CDR3: CASSLTSGPSYEQYF. The CDR3 nucleotides read TGTGCCAGCTCACTAACTAGCGGGCCTTCCTACGAGCAGTACTTC.

This sequence joins TRBV14 and TRBJ2-3, with 7 bases that match TRBD2. Germline assignment: CDR1 SGHDN and CDR2 FVKESK. CDR3 length: 15 amino acids. Trimming removed 8 bases from V and 5 bases from J; junction bases left unmatched: 13. This chain's CDR3 is CASGLVGGPQDTQYF. For the CDR3, the DNA is TGTGCCAGCGGACTAGTGGGAGGGCCGCAAGATACGCAGTATTTT. The full variable domain, rest sourced from reference TRBV14 and TRBJ2-3, is EAGVTQFPSHSVIEKGQTVTLRCDPISGHDNLYWYRRVMGKEIKFLLHFVKESKQDESGMPNNRFLAERTGGTYSTLKVQPAELEDSGVYFCASGLVGGPQDTQYFGPGTRLTVL.

This clonotype showed up just a few times. The chain has TRBV30 and TRBJ2-7, with 9 bases aligning to TRBD1. The CDR3 covers 14 residues. The germline CDR1 and CDR2 sequences are GTSNPN and SVGIG (reference sequence). Germline trimming cut 5 bases from V and 1 base from J; bases unmatched to any gene: 6. CDR3: CAWASGTGSYEQYF. The CDR3 coding sequence is TGTGCCTGGGCCTCCGGGACAGGGTCCTACGAGCAGTACTTC.

To note about this clonotype: A clone one base away is much larger, so this may be a read error. The chain links TRBV5-1 to TRBJ2-1; 8 bases are a match to TRBD1. The J call is in doubt because the DNA end fits TRBJ2-7 better. CDR1 is SGHRS, CDR2 YFSETQ, per germline. The CDR3 sequence is 14 residues long. The CDR3 loop is CASADTGGINEQYF. The CDR3 DNA is TGCGCCAGCGCAGACACAGGGGGGATCAATGAGCAGTACTTC.

Many counts were recorded for this clonotype. V is TRBV12-3 or TRBV12-4 and J is TRBJ1-1, with D possibly TRBD1 on 5 matching bases. This CDR3 comprises 13 residues. The V gene lost 3 bases and the J gene lost 1 base, with 6 bases spanning the gap. CDR3 DNA sequence: TGTGCCAGCAGTTTTGGGGGGAACACTGAAGCTTTCTTT. Its translation is CASSFGGNTEAFF.

This clonotype turned up a few times. V is TRBV5-1 and J is TRBJ1-5; maybe TRBD1 (5 bases). Trimming took 0 bases from V and 4 from J, leaving 11 bases between them. Germline lookup yields CDR1 SGHRS and CDR2 YFSETQ. The CDR3 is 15 residues long. CDR3 DNA: TGCGCCAGCAGCTTGGTCGGGGACGGGAATCAGCCCCAGCATTTT. Translated, it gives CASSLVGDGNQPQHF.

The rearrangement joins TRBV7-9 to TRBJ2-3; possibly TRBD2 for D (5 bases). Germline CDR1 is SEHNR and CDR2 is FQNEAQ (reference sequence). The CDR3 has 16 amino acids. The ends were cut back, 5 bases at V and 5 bases at J, with 20 bases in the middle. The DNA for the CDR3 is TGTGCCAGCAGCCCCCCTCCTTCAGCGGAGAAAGATACGCAGTATTTT. It translates to CASSPPPSAEKDTQYF.

The chain links TRBV20-1 to TRBJ2-3, with TRBD2 matching over 8 bases. The V segment lost 6 bases and the J segment 0 bases; nucleotides outside the gene matches: 8. The CDR3 length is 15 residues. Germline-derived CDR1 and CDR2 are DFQATT and SNEGSKA (reference sequence). The CDR3 is CSAWGSGGSTDTQYF. The CDR3 nucleotides are TGCAGTGCCTGGGGGAGCGGGGGCAGCACAGATACGCAGTATTTT.

This clonotype was detected only a few times. The gene calls are TRBV6-5 and TRBJ2-7; D gene unclear. The germline gives CDR1 MNHEY, CDR2 SVGAGI. The CDR3 totals 16 residues. V was clipped by 0 bases and J by 4 bases, with 16 bases between them. Here the CDR3 reads CASSYSGSTFGYEQYF. The CDR3 coding sequence is TGTGCCAGCAGTTACTCAGGCAGTACCTTTGGGTACGAGCAGTACTTC.

The chain carries TRBV19 and TRBJ2-7; possibly TRBD2 for D (6 bases). CDR1 is LNHDA, CDR2 SQIVND, per germline (reference sequence). The CDR3 sequence is 14 residues long. Trimming took 7 bases from V and 2 from J, leaving 15 bases between them. This CDR3 is CASTPGRGTYEQYF. For the CDR3, the DNA is TGTGCCAGTACCCCAGGACGGGGGACCTACGAGCAGTACTTC.

This rearrangement joins TRBV7-3 to TRBJ2-3; 8 bases are a match to TRBD1. In germline, CDR1 is SGHTA, CDR2 FQGTGA. After removal of 3 bases from V and 6 bases from J, the junction contained 11 bases not matched to a gene. The CDR3 extends over 16 amino acids. The CDR3 loop reads CASSFSGRGRSDTQYF. DNA of the CDR3: TGTGCCAGCAGCTTCAGCGGCAGGGGGCGGTCGGATACGCAGTATTTT.

This clonotype was seen more than once but under ten times. CDR3 region: CASSFAWSSYEQYF. For the CDR3, the DNA is TGTGCCAGCAGCTTTGCCTGGTCTTCCTACGAGCAGTACTTC. The chain links TRBV5-5 to TRBJ2-7; D gene ambiguous. From germline, CDR1 is SGHKS and CDR2 YYEKEE (reference sequence). The CDR3 totals 14 residues. Between the trimmed V and J ends, which lost 2 bases and 1 base, there was a span of 10 bases.

The chain joins TRBV7-2 to TRBJ2-3, with D perhaps assigned TRBD1 or TRBD2 (6 bases each). The germline CDR1 and CDR2 sequences are SGHTA and FQGNSA. V dropped 5 bases and J dropped 5 bases, with 26 bases sitting between them. CDR3 length equals 18 residues. In DNA form, the CDR3 reads TGTGCCAGCAGCAAATCCCCAGTCCCGGGAAAGGGGGGAGATACGCAGTATTTT. Protein sequence: CASSKSPVPGKGGDTQYF. Looking up the rest from reference TRBV7-2 and TRBJ2-3 gives the full variable domain: GAGVSQSPSNKVTEKGKDVELRCDPISGHTALYWYRQSLGQGLEFLIYFQGNSAPDKSGLPSDRFSAERTGGSVSTLTIQRTQQEDSAVYLCASSKSPVPGKGGDTQYFGPGTRLTVL.

This clonotype was recorded a few times. The V call is TRBV27, the J call TRBJ1-1; D unresolved. CDR3 length equals 16 residues. Germline V CDR1 and CDR2: MNHEY, SMNVEV (reference sequence). Trimming took 4 bases from V and 0 from J, leaving 15 bases between them. CDR3 in DNA: TGTGCCAGCAGTTCCGCATTCATAACTATGAACACTGAAGCTTTCTTT. It codes for CASSSAFITMNTEAFF.

V gene TRBV3-1 combines with J gene TRBJ2-1; D may be TRBD2 (5 bases). V shed 4 bases and J shed 7 bases, with 8 bases lying between them. Germline CDR1 reads LGHDT; CDR2 reads YNNKEL (reference sequence). There are 12 residues in the CDR3. The CDR3 DNA reads as TGTGCCAGCAGCCGAACTAGGAATGAGCAGTTCTTC. Its translation is CASSRTRNEQFF.

This chain connects TRBV20-1 to TRBJ1-1; D not resolved. With 5 bases removed from V and 1 base from J, the gap between germline ends came to 5 bases. Germline V lookup: CDR1 DFQATT, CDR2 SNEGSKA (reference sequence). The CDR3 runs 11 residues. The DNA of the CDR3 is TGCAGTGCTTCGGGGAACACTGAAGCTTTCTTT. Amino acids: CSASGNTEAFF.